The 26 T cell receptor beta chains in this list originate from one sample, sequenced in a study of cytomegalovirus exposure and HLA in healthy donors. It was with 60 Vbeta and 13 Jbeta primers that the PCR ran. Sequenced by immunoSEQ multiplex PCR; TCRdb stores in-frame clones only, minus some. The sample lists about 160,000 clones, about four fifths occurring once. Sequenced sample: PBMCs. These receptors all come from a woman aged 50 to 65 in good health and CMV-seronegative.

The chain carries TRBV29-1 and TRBJ1-4; a possible D gene is TRBD1 (6 bases). CDR1 and CDR2 from the germline V gene are SQVTM and ANQGSEA. The CDR3 totals 13 residues. The ends were cut back, 7 bases at V and 7 bases at J, with 16 bases in the middle. The DNA of the CDR3 is TGCAGCGCCGTCCCCAGGGGTTTTGAAAAACTGTTTTTT. Protein product: CSAVPRGFEKLFF. Looking up the rest from reference TRBV29-1 and TRBJ1-4 gives the full variable domain: SAVISQKPSRDICQRGTSLTIQCQVDSQVTMMFWYRQQPGQSLTLIATANQGSEATYESGFVIDKFPISRPNLTFSTLTVSNMSPEDSSIYLCSAVPRGFEKLFFGSGTQLSVL.

The gene calls are TRBV19 and TRBJ1-5; the match to TRBD1 covers 9 bases. J was trimmed by 6 bases and V by 4 bases; bases with no gene match: 7. Looked up from germline, CDR1 is LNHDA and CDR2 is SQIVND (reference sequence). The CDR3 is 15 amino acids. The CDR3 coding sequence is TGTGCCAGTAGTAGACAGGGGGTTTTAGGTCAGCCCCAGCATTTT. Its translation: CASSRQGVLGQPQHF. Combining the CDR3 with reference TRBV19 and TRBJ1-5 gives the whole variable domain DGGITQSPKYLFRKEGQNVTLSCEQNLNHDAMYWYRQDPGQGLRLIYYSQIVNDFQKGDIAEGYSVSREKKESFPLTVTSAQKNPTAFYLCASSRQGVLGQPQHFGDGTRLSIL.

This clone was seen more than once but under ten times. This sequence joins TRBV6-6 and TRBJ1-4; TRBD1 agrees at 7 bases. V lost 7 bases and J lost 3; bases outside the gene matches: 8. Germline V gene sequence: CDR1 MNHNY, CDR2 SVGAGI (reference sequence). This CDR3 spans 15 amino acids. Here the CDR3 DNA reads TGTGCCAGCACCCACGACAGGGCCTCTAATGAAAAACTGTTTTTT. This codes for CASTHDRASNEKLFF.

This clone occurred a few times. The chain employs TRBV2 and TRBJ1-1; D not certain. This CDR3 comprises 14 residues. Between the trimmed V and J ends, which lost 4 bases and 0 bases, there was a span of 9 bases. CDR1 is SNHLY and CDR2 is FYNNEI in the germline V gene. The CDR3 sequence is CASSGKRLNTEAFF. The CDR3 DNA reads as TGTGCCAGCAGTGGCAAGCGCTTGAACACTGAAGCTTTCTTT.

The chain joins TRBV19 to TRBJ1-3, with 7 bases aligning to TRBD1. The CDR3 extends over 14 amino acids. CDR1 and CDR2 (germline): LNHDA, SQIVND (reference sequence). V gave up 7 bases and J gave up 4 bases; unmatched junction bases: 7. Here the CDR3 reads CASTRQGTGNTIYF. In nucleotides, the CDR3 is TGTGCCAGTACCCGACAGGGAACGGGAAACACCATATATTTT.

The chain joins TRBV10-3 to TRBJ2-1, with TRBD1 as a possible D gene (5 bases). Trimming removed 4 bases at V and 8 bases at J, with 9 bases between. This CDR3 is built from 12 residues. CDR1 and CDR2 (germline): ENHRY, SYGVKD. The CDR3 DNA follows: TGTGCCATCAGTGTTGGGGCCGATGAGCAGTTCTTC. It is translated as CAISVGADEQFF.

V and J are TRBV7-9 and TRBJ1-4, with 8 positions matching TRBD1. The CDR3 loop spans 11 amino acids. The V and J ends lost 3 bases and 14 bases, in that order; junction bases with no gene match: 2. Germline CDR1 is SEHNR and CDR2 is FQNEAQ (reference sequence). The CDR3 DNA is TGTGCCAGCAGCTTGACAGGGGTGCTGTTTTTT. It yields the protein CASSLTGVLFF.

The J gene is TRBJ2-7, the V gene TRBV7-2, with 9 bases matching TRBD2. CDR1 and CDR2 (germline): SGHTA, FQGNSA. After removal of 3 bases from V and 6 bases from J, the junction contained 6 bases not matched to a gene. There are 14 residues in the CDR3. The CDR3 nucleotides are TGTGCCAGCAGCTTGACCAGCGGGGGGCCCGAGCAGTACTTC. Amino acids: CASSLTSGGPEQYF.

V is TRBV18 and J is TRBJ1-1; TRBD1 matches 7 bases. V dropped 4 bases and J dropped 3; count of bases not matched to a gene: 2. This CDR3 is 13 amino acids long. CDR1 and CDR2 from the germline V gene are KGHSH and LQKENI. For the CDR3, the DNA is TGTGCCAGCTCACACGGACAGGACACTGAAGCTTTCTTT. Protein product: CASSHGQDTEAFF.

V is TRBV27 and J is TRBJ1-4; the match to TRBD1 covers 7 bases. Per the germline V gene, CDR1 is MNHEY and CDR2 is SMNVEV (reference sequence). There are 17 residues in the CDR3. Losses at the gene ends were 0 bases for V and 6 bases for J; bases not matched to a gene: 10. The CDR3 sequence is CASSLSQGRYQDEKLFF. The CDR3 region has the DNA TGTGCCAGCAGTTTATCACAGGGGCGGTACCAGGATGAAAAACTGTTTTTT.

The chain links TRBV7-9 to TRBJ1-1; no definite D call. From germline, CDR1 is SEHNR and CDR2 FQNEAQ (reference sequence). This CDR3 spans 12 amino acids. V lost 8 bases and J lost 7, with 14 bases in between. CDR3 protein: CASGITEFEAFF. In nucleotides, the CDR3 is TGTGCCAGCGGTATTACTGAGTTTGAAGCTTTCTTT.

This clone was seen just once. V is TRBV20-1 and J is TRBJ2-7; D remains unclear. Between the trimmed V and J ends, which lost 3 bases and 10 bases, there was a span of 13 bases. This CDR3 has 11 amino acids. The germline V gene has CDR1 DFQATT and CDR2 SNEGSKA (reference sequence). The CDR3 loop is CSARTRTDQYF. CDR3 coding DNA: TGCAGTGCTAGGACACGTACGGATCAGTACTTC.

The chain is built from TRBV15 and TRBJ1-2; maybe TRBD1 (5 bases). Germline CDR1 reads LNHNV; CDR2 reads YYDKDF (reference sequence). This CDR3 spans 14 amino acids. V lost 1 base and J 1 base, leaving 7 bases between the germline ends. CDR3 DNA sequence: TGTGCCACCAGCAGAGCGGGGGATAACTATGGCTACACCTTC. It translates to CATSRAGDNYGYTF.

The chain combines TRBV27 with TRBJ1-6, with TRBD1 identical over 9 bases. The CDR3 contains 16 residues. Germline trimming cut 2 bases from V and 9 bases from J; bases unmatched to any gene: 8. The germline gives CDR1 MNHEY, CDR2 SMNVEV (reference sequence). CDR3 amino acids: CASSLLPGQGTSPLHF. In nucleotides, the CDR3 is TGTGCCAGCAGTTTACTCCCGGGACAGGGCACTTCACCCCTCCACTTT.

The chain has TRBV5-1 and TRBJ2-5; 13 bases map to TRBD2. Germline V lookup: CDR1 SGHRS, CDR2 YFSETQ. This CDR3 region has 16 residues. V lost 1 base to trimming and J lost 5 bases; unmatched junction nucleotides: 5. CDR3: CASSLTSGGARETQYF. In DNA form, the CDR3 reads TGCGCCAGCAGCTTGACTAGCGGGGGGGCAAGGGAGACCCAGTACTTC.

The chain is built from TRBV7-9 and TRBJ1-2; 10 bases align to TRBD1. With V trimmed by 5 bases and J by 4 bases, 4 bases remained unmatched. Germline V gene sequence: CDR1 SEHNR, CDR2 FQNEAQ (reference sequence). This CDR3 is 14 amino acids long. As DNA, the CDR3 is TGTGCCAGCAGCGAGGACAGGGGGTCCTATGGCTACACCTTC. Translating gives CASSEDRGSYGYTF.

This sequence joins TRBV7-2 and TRBJ2-3; D perhaps matches TRBD1 (5 bases). The V end was cut by 5 bases, the J end by 2 bases, with 11 bases between. The germline gives CDR1 SGHTA, CDR2 FQGNSA. This CDR3 contains 14 residues. The CDR3 reads CASSPGHSTDTQYF. The CDR3 nucleotides are TGTGCCAGCAGCCCCGGACACTCCACAGATACGCAGTATTTT.

This chain joins TRBV10-3 and TRBJ2-2; a possible D gene is TRBD1 (6 bases). Between the trimmed V and J ends, which lost 7 bases and 5 bases, there was a span of 8 bases. CDR1 is ENHRY and CDR2 is SYGVKD in the germline V gene. The CDR3 runs 12 residues. CDR3 sequence: CAITRGTGELFF. The CDR3 DNA reads TGTGCCATCACGAGGGGGACCGGGGAGCTGTTTTTT.

The chain carries TRBV5-4 and TRBJ1-2, with a tentative D call TRBD1 (5 bases). V was shortened by 0 bases and J by 8 bases, with 11 bases between the two germline ends. Per germline, CDR1 SGHNT and CDR2 YYREEE (reference sequence). This CDR3 contains 13 residues. The CDR3 bases are TGTGCCAGCAGCTTGGGGCAGGGTTGGGGCTACACCTTC. Translation gives CASSLGQGWGYTF.

The chain is built from TRBV27 and TRBJ2-5; the match to TRBD2 covers 8 bases. The germline gives CDR1 MNHEY, CDR2 SMNVEV (reference sequence). The CDR3 consists of 15 residues. J lost 5 bases, V lost 4 bases, and 9 bases had no gene match. The CDR3, as DNA: TGTGCCAGCAGTTCCAGGTTCGGCGGGAGGGAGACCCAGTACTTC. Protein sequence: CASSSRFGGRETQYF.

This chain uses TRBV9 with TRBJ2-1; maybe TRBD1 (5 bases). Germline CDR1 is SGDLS and CDR2 is YYNGEE. This CDR3 is built from 13 residues. The V end was cut by 1 base, the J end by 5 bases, with 7 bases between. The CDR3 sequence: CASSVIGDNEQFF. The CDR3 nucleotides are TGTGCCAGCAGCGTAATAGGGGACAATGAGCAGTTCTTC. The full variable domain, rest sourced from reference TRBV9 and TRBJ2-1, is DSGVTQTPKHLITATGQRVTLRCSPRSGDLSVYWYQQSLDQGLQFLIQYYNGEERAKGNILERFSAQQFPDLHSELNLSSLELGDSALYFCASSVIGDNEQFFGPGTRLTVL.

This chain uses TRBV4-3 with TRBJ1-5; D may be TRBD1 (6 bases). Germline values: CDR1 LGHNA, CDR2 YSLEER. Trimming removed 5 bases at V and 1 base at J, with 12 bases between. The CDR3 sequence is 15 residues long. The CDR3 region is CASSYNTGSNQPQHF. CDR3 nucleotides: TGCGCCAGCAGCTATAATACAGGGAGCAATCAGCCCCAGCATTTT.

This clone has only one observation. The chain uses TRBV27 and TRBJ2-7, with 10 bases that match TRBD1. Trimming at V came to 4 bases and at J to 2 bases, leaving 5 bases not matched to a gene. Per the germline V gene, CDR1 is MNHEY and CDR2 is SMNVEV (reference sequence). The CDR3 totals 15 residues. DNA of the CDR3: TGTGCCAGCAGTTCCGGGACAGGGGAACCCTACGAGCAGTACTTC. Translating gives CASSSGTGEPYEQYF.

The chain carries TRBV6-6 and TRBJ2-7, with 8 bases identical to TRBD2. Germline CDR1 MNHNY, CDR2 SVGAGI (reference sequence). This CDR3 has 16 residues. J lost 1 base, V lost 0 bases, and 5 bases had no gene match. This chain's CDR3 is CASSYSASSGSYEQYF. The CDR3 nucleotides read TGTGCCAGCAGTTACTCGGCCTCTAGCGGGTCCTACGAGCAGTACTTC.

This clone was seen only once. The V gene is TRBV4-2, the J gene TRBJ2-1; maybe TRBD2 (6 bases). There are 16 residues in the CDR3. Germline V gives CDR1 LGHNA, CDR2 YNFKEQ. V lost 0 bases to trimming and J lost 7 bases, with 16 bases between them. Here the CDR3 reads CASSQEEGIVRNEQFF. The DNA for the CDR3 is TGTGCCAGCAGCCAAGAGGAGGGAATAGTAAGGAATGAGCAGTTCTTC.

The V gene is TRBV7-9, the J gene TRBJ2-5; TRBD2 matches 11 bases. The CDR3 extends over 15 amino acids. With V trimmed by 4 bases and J by 4 bases, 5 bases remained unmatched. Germline CDR1 and CDR2: SEHNR and FQNEAQ (reference sequence). CDR3 sequence (DNA): TGTGCCAGCAGCTCGGGGACTAGCGGAGGAGAGACCCAGTACTTC. Amino acid sequence: CASSSGTSGGETQYF. The entire variable domain, with the rest obtained from reference TRBV7-9 and TRBJ2-5, is as follows: DTGVSQNPRHKITKRGQNVTFRCDPISEHNRLYWYRQTLGQGPEFLTYFQNEAQLEKSRLLSDRFSAERPKGSFSTLEIQRTEQGDSAMYLCASSSGTSGGETQYFGPGTRLLVL.